This is a list of T cell receptor beta chains from one sample in a study of shared clonotypes between healthy human individuals. Profiling relied on immunoSEQ multiplex PCR, and the TCRdb table lists in-frame clones only, not all of them. The sample consists of just over 2,000,000 clones, 85% to 95% of them appearing once. The sequencing sample was made of naive CD4+ T cells sorted from blood. These receptors were taken from a man between 18 and 35 years old in good health. The CDR3 runs from the conserved cysteine through the conserved F or W. Fields, in order: V gene, J gene, clone size, D gene, CDR3 protein, CDR3 DNA. D genes are given only for firm matches. Clone sizes are given selectively: once, few, many, or a class where the clone is expanded.

V: TRBV25-1
J: TRBJ2-3
size: .
D: .
CDR3: CASSVTDTQYF
DNA: TGTGCCAGCAGTGTGACAGATACGCAGTATTTT

V: TRBV2
J: TRBJ1-5
size: .
D: TRBD1
CDR3: CASSEGDRGNQPQHF
DNA: TGTGCCAGCAGTGAAGGGGACAGGGGAAATCAGCCCCAGCATTTT

V: TRBV2
J: TRBJ1-1
size: .
D: .
CDR3: CASSDGGPNTEAFF
DNA: TGTGCCAGCAGTGACGGGGGGCCGAACACTGAAGCTTTCTTT

V: TRBV7-9
J: TRBJ1-1
size: .
D: .
CDR3: CASSLGQPRFEVQEEFF
DNA: TGTGCCAGCAGCCTTGGACAGCCAAGATTCGAGGTCCAAGAGGAGTTCTTT

V: TRBV30
J: TRBJ1-6
size: .
D: .
CDR3: CAWSVVGPNNSPLHF
DNA: TGTGCCTGGAGTGTGGTGGGACCGAATAATTCACCCCTCCACTTT

V: TRBV2
J: TRBJ1-1
size: .
D: .
CDR3: CASRAFPDGNTEAFF
DNA: TGTGCCAGCAGAGCATTTCCGGACGGGAACACTGAAGCTTTCTTT

V: TRBV7-2
J: TRBJ2-7
size: .
D: TRBD1
CDR3: CASSLLGQGLTYEQYF
DNA: TGTGCCAGCAGCCTCCTCGGACAGGGACTTACCTACGAGCAGTACTTC

V: TRBV1
J: TRBJ1-4
size: .
D: .
CDR3: CTSSQANQGYYEKLFF
DNA: TGCACCAGCAGCCAAGCAAATCAGGGTTATTATGAAAAACTGTTTTTT

V: TRBV28
J: TRBJ1-1
size: .
D: .
CDR3: CASRGRGARDSDEAFF
DNA: TGTGCCAGCAGGGGCAGGGGCGCCAGGGATTCGGATGAAGCTTTCTTT

V: TRBV7-2
J: TRBJ2-7
size: .
D: TRBD1
CDR3: CASSFSGQVDEQYF
DNA: TGTGCCAGCAGCTTCTCGGGACAGGTCGACGAGCAGTACTTC

V: TRBV7-9
J: TRBJ2-3
size: .
D: .
CDR3: CASSFQAYGTQYF
DNA: TGTGCCAGCAGCTTTCAGGCCTACGGTACGCAGTATTTT

V: TRBV6-1
J: TRBJ2-7
size: .
D: TRBD1
CDR3: CASSPGTGGEQYF
DNA: TGTGCCAGCAGTCCCGGGACAGGGGGCGAGCAGTACTTC

V: TRBV5-1
J: TRBJ2-7
size: .
D: TRBD1
CDR3: CASSFGTVLAYEQYF
DNA: TGCGCCAGCAGCTTTGGGACAGTCCTAGCCTACGAGCAGTACTTC

V: TRBV27
J: TRBJ2-7
size: .
D: .
CDR3: CASSFGRLSSSYEQYF
DNA: TGTGCCAGCAGTTTCGGCCGACTGTCGAGCTCCTACGAGCAGTACTTC

V: TRBV5-6
J: TRBJ2-2
size: .
D: TRBD2
CDR3: CASSKSGGARTGELFF
DNA: TGTGCCAGCAGCAAAAGCGGGGGGGCACGTACCGGGGAGCTGTTTTTT

V: TRBV28
J: TRBJ2-1
size: .
D: .
CDR3: CASSSPASDRFNEQFF
DNA: TGTGCCAGCAGTTCCCCGGCTAGCGATAGGTTTAATGAGCAGTTCTTC

V: TRBV27
J: TRBJ2-7
size: .
D: .
CDR3: CASSFGGEQYF
DNA: TGTGCCAGCAGTTTTGGAGGGGAGCAGTACTTC

V: TRBV18
J: TRBJ1-4
size: .
D: TRBD1
CDR3: CASSPRQGGSEKLFF
DNA: TGTGCCAGCTCACCCCGACAGGGAGGCTCGGAAAAACTGTTTTTT

V: TRBV5-1
J: TRBJ1-4
size: .
D: TRBD1
CDR3: CASSRQGETNEKLFF
DNA: TGCGCCAGCAGCAGACAGGGGGAGACTAATGAAAAACTGTTTTTT

V: TRBV7-6
J: TRBJ2-1
size: .
D: TRBD2
CDR3: CASSLRSSGGDNEQFF
DNA: TGTGCCAGCAGCTTAAGATCTAGCGGGGGAGACAATGAGCAGTTCTTC

V: TRBV7-2
J: TRBJ2-1
size: .
D: TRBD2
CDR3: CASSSGRSYNEQFF
DNA: TGTGCCAGCAGTAGCGGGAGGTCCTACAATGAGCAGTTCTTC

V: TRBV7-2
J: TRBJ2-7
size: .
D: TRBD2
CDR3: CASSAGTSGRAGPLYEQYF
DNA: TGTGCCAGCAGCGCTGGGACTAGCGGGAGGGCCGGCCCTTTATACGAGCAGTACTTC

V: TRBV28
J: TRBJ1-5
size: .
D: .
CDR3: CASSPTNQPQHF
DNA: TGTGCCAGCAGTCCCACTAATCAGCCCCAGCATTTT

V: TRBV5-6
J: TRBJ2-1
size: .
D: TRBD2
CDR3: CASSILAGFPYNEQFF
DNA: TGTGCCAGCAGCATACTAGCGGGATTCCCCTACAATGAGCAGTTCTTC

V: TRBV6-5
J: TRBJ2-7
size: .
D: TRBD2
CDR3: CASSSGREGYEQYF
DNA: TGTGCCAGCAGTTCAGGCAGGGAGGGTTACGAGCAGTACTTC

V: TRBV20-1
J: TRBJ1-5
size: .
D: .
CDR3: CSALKLEAQHF
DNA: TGCAGTGCTCTTAAATTAGAGGCCCAGCATTTT

V: TRBV7-9
J: TRBJ2-3
size: .
D: TRBD1
CDR3: CASSGQGKGTDTQYF
DNA: TGTGCCAGCTCAGGACAGGGCAAAGGGACAGATACGCAGTATTTT

V: TRBV6-5
J: TRBJ2-5
size: .
D: .
CDR3: CASSIGSGVSLYF
DNA: TGTGCCAGCAGTATAGGGAGTGGGGTTTCACTGTACTTC

V: TRBV18
J: TRBJ2-5
size: .
D: TRBD2
CDR3: CASSPGLAGDGTQYF
DNA: TGTGCCAGCTCACCAGGACTAGCGGGGGACGGGACCCAGTACTTC

V: TRBV18
J: TRBJ1-2
size: .
D: .
CDR3: CASSPEQGPYGYTF
DNA: TGTGCCAGCTCACCGGAACAGGGACCCTATGGCTACACCTTC

V: TRBV15
J: TRBJ2-1
size: .
D: .
CDR3: CATSRGTLGEQFF
DNA: TGTGCCACCAGCAGAGGCACTCTGGGTGAGCAGTTCTTC

V: TRBV19
J: TRBJ1-3
size: .
D: .
CDR3: CASSYSQGFGNTIYF
DNA: TGTGCCAGTAGTTACTCGCAGGGCTTTGGAAACACCATATATTTT

V: TRBV6-1
J: TRBJ1-3
size: .
D: .
CDR3: CASSDKDRHPGNTIYF
DNA: TGTGCCAGCAGTGACAAGGACAGACACCCTGGAAACACCATATATTTT

V: TRBV21-1
J: TRBJ1-5
size: .
D: .
CDR3: CASSKGLRDSYSNQPQHF
DNA: TGTGCCAGCAGCAAAGGCCTTCGGGACAGTTATAGCAATCAGCCCCAGCATTTT

V: TRBV9
J: TRBJ1-3
size: .
D: .
CDR3: CASSVEPLVRNTIYF
DNA: TGTGCCAGCAGCGTAGAACCCCTTGTGAGGAACACCATATATTTT

V: TRBV15
J: TRBJ1-6
size: .
D: .
CDR3: CATSTGVNSPLHF
DNA: TGTGCCACCAGCACGGGAGTTAATTCACCCCTCCACTTT

V: TRBV5-1
J: TRBJ2-1
size: .
D: .
CDR3: CASSLAGGPHNEQFF
DNA: TGCGCCAGCAGCTTGGCGGGGGGCCCCCACAATGAGCAGTTCTTC

V: TRBV30
J: TRBJ2-5
size: .
D: .
CDR3: CAWSVTGRETQYF
DNA: TGTGCCTGGAGTGTTACAGGGAGGGAGACCCAGTACTTC

V: TRBV19
J: TRBJ1-5
size: .
D: .
CDR3: CASSIVGVSQPQHF
DNA: TGTGCCAGTAGTATAGTGGGGGTGAGTCAGCCCCAGCATTTT

V: TRBV6-1
J: TRBJ2-7
size: .
D: .
CDR3: CASSEGWGEQYF
DNA: TGTGCCAGCAGCGAAGGGTGGGGCGAGCAGTACTTC

V: TRBV30
J: TRBJ1-5
size: .
D: .
CDR3: CAWRDSGRNQPQHF
DNA: TGTGCCTGGAGGGACAGTGGGCGTAATCAGCCCCAGCATTTT

V: TRBV11-2
J: TRBJ2-2
size: .
D: .
CDR3: CASSFDTGELFF
DNA: TGTGCCAGCAGCTTTGACACCGGGGAGCTGTTTTTT

V: TRBV10-3
J: TRBJ2-1
size: .
D: TRBD2
CDR3: CATAGTNNEQFF
DNA: TGTGCCACGGCCGGGACTAACAATGAGCAGTTCTTC

V: TRBV10-3
J: TRBJ1-5
size: .
D: .
CDR3: CAISDSGTGNQPQHF
DNA: TGTGCCATCAGTGATTCCGGGACTGGCAATCAGCCCCAGCATTTT

V: TRBV7-9
J: TRBJ2-5
size: once
D: .
CDR3: CASSLALWAGGETQYF
DNA: TGTGCCAGCAGCTTAGCCCTCTGGGCAGGTGGAGAGACCCAGTACTTC

V: TRBV6-6
J: TRBJ2-1
size: .
D: TRBD2
CDR3: CASSLSGRAYNEQFF
DNA: TGTGCCAGCAGTCTTAGCGGGAGGGCCTACAATGAGCAGTTCTTC

V: TRBV27
J: TRBJ1-2
size: .
D: TRBD1
CDR3: CASRSGARGFYGYTF
DNA: TGTGCCAGCAGGTCCGGGGCCAGGGGGTTCTATGGCTACACCTTC

V: TRBV10-3
J: TRBJ1-1
size: once
D: .
CDR3: CAINRGDATEAFF
DNA: TGTGCCATCAACCGAGGGGATGCCACTGAAGCTTTCTTT

V: TRBV5-1
J: TRBJ1-5
size: .
D: TRBD1
CDR3: CASSSTGADNQPQHF
DNA: TGCGCCAGCAGCTCTACAGGGGCGGACAATCAGCCCCAGCATTTT

V: TRBV7-9
J: TRBJ2-7
size: once
D: TRBD1
CDR3: CASSSTRTGDSYEQYF
DNA: TGTGCCAGCAGCTCTACAAGGACAGGGGACTCCTACGAGCAGTACTTC

V: TRBV6-6
J: TRBJ1-2
size: .
D: .
CDR3: CASRSLGPNYGYTF
DNA: TGTGCCAGCAGATCCCTCGGCCCTAACTATGGCTACACCTTC

V: TRBV6-5
J: TRBJ2-1
size: .
D: TRBD1
CDR3: CASSSPGQGNEQFF
DNA: TGTGCCAGCAGTAGTCCGGGACAGGGAAATGAGCAGTTCTTC